This is a list of T cell receptor beta chains from one sample in a study of blood T cells in healthy people across ages. TCRdb re-derived calls from the 5' RACE reads in MiXCR, one entry per CDR3 protein. The table includes approximately 780,000 distinct CDR3 sequences, 25% to 30% detected once. These records were also assigned to another study, of T cells of mothers and their children.

The sequenced sample consisted of blood. The receptor set was obtained from a boy between 5 and 17 years old in good health. Each CDR3 is given without its conserved first and last residue. Rows may omit the clone size; those that give it use once, few, many or a size class.

few	TRBV28	TRBJ1-6	ASSAPGRENSPLH
.	TRBV6-1	TRBJ1-5	ASSDQTATVSQPQH
few	TRBV5-1	TRBJ2-1	ASGPSSYNEQF
few	TRBV5-1	TRBJ2-2	ASSRRPLSGTEFGELF
.	TRBV6-6	TRBJ2-7	ASSQKGGRGYEQY
.	TRBV6-6	TRBJ1-2	ASSLRTGRSNGYT
few	TRBV20-1	TRBJ2-3	SAPGLAGGTDTQY
few	TRBV19	TRBJ1-1	ASSIKGTGARAF
.	TRBV3-1	TRBJ2-5	ASSQETEEETQY
.	TRBV12-3/TRBV12-4	TRBJ2-3	ASSPEGGSTDTQY
few	TRBV29-1	TRBJ2-1	SAGVWRDNEQF
.	TRBV29-1	TRBJ2-3	SELARSSTDTQY
.	TRBV4-1	TRBJ2-1	ASSQGLAARQF
.	TRBV28	TRBJ2-1	ASSSSSGVRGEQF
once	TRBV5-1	TRBJ2-2	ASSQDGGAYTGELF
.	TRBV5-1	TRBJ2-5	ASSYNSGPQQETQY
.	TRBV6-1	.	ASKRGPSPHEQY
.	TRBV12-3/TRBV12-4	.	ASTDSNSYEQY
.	TRBV15	TRBJ2-6	ATSRDRGGGGRMNSGANVLT
.	TRBV7-9	TRBJ2-1	ASSLPGRGEQF